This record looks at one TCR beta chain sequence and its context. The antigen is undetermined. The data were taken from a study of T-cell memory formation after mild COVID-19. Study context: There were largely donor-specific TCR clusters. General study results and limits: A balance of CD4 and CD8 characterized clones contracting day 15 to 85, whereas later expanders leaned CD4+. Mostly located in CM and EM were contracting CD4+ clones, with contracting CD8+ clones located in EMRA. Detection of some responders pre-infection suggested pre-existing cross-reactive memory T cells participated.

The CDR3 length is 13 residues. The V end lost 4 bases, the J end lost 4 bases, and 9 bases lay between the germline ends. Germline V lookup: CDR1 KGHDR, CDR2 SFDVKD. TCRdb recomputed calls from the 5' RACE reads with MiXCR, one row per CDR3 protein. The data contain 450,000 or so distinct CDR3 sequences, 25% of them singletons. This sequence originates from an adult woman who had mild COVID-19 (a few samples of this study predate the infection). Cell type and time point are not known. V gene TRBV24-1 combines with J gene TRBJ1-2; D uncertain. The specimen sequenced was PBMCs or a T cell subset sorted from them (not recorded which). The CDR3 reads CATSEMTGYGYTF. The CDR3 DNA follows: TGTGCCACCAGTGAAATGACGGGCTATGGCTACACCTTC.